Listed below are T cell receptor beta chains from one sample, sequenced in a study of T cells in Graves' hyperthyroidism and ophthalmopathy. Each CDR3 protein is one row after TCRdb ran MiXCR on the multiplex PCR reads. This sample has around 190,000 distinct CDR3 sequences, with 17% found just once. Material: blood. These receptors came from a woman in her 50s with Graves' hyperthyroidism. The CDR3 runs from the conserved cysteine through the conserved F or W. A D gene is named only where the DNA matches it firmly. Clone size is stated in some rows and not others, as once, few, many or a class when expanded.

CDR3 protein: CASSQVREGEQYF; CDR3 DNA: TGTGCCAGCAGCCAAGTCAGGGAAGGCGAGCAGTACTTC; D gene: NA; V gene: TRBV3-1; clone size: many; J gene: TRBJ2-7
CDR3 protein: CASSLAGSNEKLFF; CDR3 DNA: TGTGCCAGCAGCTTAGCGGGGTCGAATGAAAAACTGTTTTTC; D gene: NA; V gene: TRBV7-2; clone size: NA; J gene: TRBJ1-4
CDR3 protein: CASSISWWTAAFPEAFF; CDR3 DNA: TGTGCCAGTAGTATCTCCTGGTGGACGGCGGCGTTCCCTGAAGCTTTCTTT; D gene: NA; V gene: TRBV19; clone size: many; J gene: TRBJ1-1
CDR3 protein: CASSLAVYPGEKLFF; CDR3 DNA: TGCGCCAGCAGCTTGGCCGTCTACCCAGGGGAAAAACTGTTTTTT; D gene: NA; V gene: TRBV5-1; clone size: many; J gene: TRBJ1-4
CDR3 protein: CASSPRRLGTQETQYF; CDR3 DNA: TGTGCCAGCTCACCTCGCAGGCTAGGGACGCAAGAGACCCAGTACTTC; D gene: NA; V gene: TRBV18; clone size: many; J gene: TRBJ2-5
CDR3 protein: CATSRTDGDEKLFF; CDR3 DNA: TGTGCCACCAGCAGAACGGACGGAGATGAAAAACTGTTTTTT; D gene: NA; V gene: TRBV15; clone size: many; J gene: TRBJ1-4
CDR3 protein: CASRPWDGGTEAFF; CDR3 DNA: TGTGCCAGCAGGCCCTGGGACGGAGGGACTGAAGCTTTCTTT; D gene: NA; V gene: TRBV7-9; clone size: NA; J gene: TRBJ1-1
CDR3 protein: CSAKGVGLETQYF; CDR3 DNA: TGCAGTGCTAAGGGGGTCGGGTTGGAGACCCAGTACTTC; D gene: NA; V gene: TRBV20-1; clone size: few; J gene: TRBJ2-5
CDR3 protein: CASSLGGKQYF; CDR3 DNA: TGTGCCAGCAGTTTAGGGGGAAAGCAGTACTTC; D gene: NA; V gene: TRBV28; clone size: many; J gene: TRBJ2-7
CDR3 protein: CASSQDHARGTYEQYF; CDR3 DNA: TGCGCCAGCAGCCAAGATCACGCCAGGGGGACCTACGAGCAGTACTTC; D gene: TRBD1; V gene: TRBV4-1; clone size: NA; J gene: TRBJ2-7
CDR3 protein: CASSQPTGELFF; CDR3 DNA: TGTGCCAGCAGCCAACCTACAGGGGAGCTGTTTTTT; D gene: NA; V gene: TRBV4-2; clone size: NA; J gene: TRBJ2-2
CDR3 protein: CASHWSTTDTQYF; CDR3 DNA: TGTGCCAGCCATTGGAGCACGACAGATACGCAGTATTTT; D gene: NA; V gene: TRBV2; clone size: NA; J gene: TRBJ2-3
CDR3 protein: CSARWGAVNTEAFF; CDR3 DNA: TGCAGTGCTAGATGGGGGGCCGTGAACACTGAAGCTTTCTTT; D gene: NA; V gene: TRBV20-1; clone size: many; J gene: TRBJ1-1
CDR3 protein: CASSSTTSGDGTDTQYF; CDR3 DNA: TGTGCCAGCAGCTCTACGACTAGCGGGGACGGCACAGATACGCAGTATTTT; D gene: TRBD2; V gene: TRBV11-2; clone size: NA; J gene: TRBJ2-3
CDR3 protein: CASSQEETASYGYTF; CDR3 DNA: TGCGCCAGCAGCCAAGAAGAGACAGCTTCTTATGGCTACACCTTC; D gene: NA; V gene: TRBV4-1; clone size: many; J gene: TRBJ1-2
CDR3 protein: CASSEGDPYEQYF; CDR3 DNA: TGTGCCAGCAGTGAAGGGGATCCCTACGAGCAGTACTTC; D gene: NA; V gene: TRBV6-1; clone size: many; J gene: TRBJ2-7
CDR3 protein: CASSPRLAGGSYNEQFF; CDR3 DNA: TGTGCCAGCAGCCCTAGGCTAGCGGGGGGGTCCTACAATGAGCAGTTCTTC; D gene: TRBD2; V gene: TRBV6-1; clone size: NA; J gene: TRBJ2-1
CDR3 protein: CASSLGQGIGGYTF; CDR3 DNA: TGTGCCAGCAGCTTAGGACAGGGCATTGGGGGCTACACCTTC; D gene: NA; V gene: TRBV13; clone size: many; J gene: TRBJ1-2
CDR3 protein: CSARKRGKGTDTQYF; CDR3 DNA: TGCAGTGCTAGGAAGAGGGGAAAGGGGACAGATACGCAGTATTTT; D gene: NA; V gene: TRBV20-1; clone size: NA; J gene: TRBJ2-3
CDR3 protein: CSAHLLNYGYTF; CDR3 DNA: TGCAGTGCTCACCTCTTAAACTATGGCTACACCTTC; D gene: NA; V gene: TRBV20-1; clone size: NA; J gene: TRBJ1-2
CDR3 protein: CASSQERLSGGDYEQYF; CDR3 DNA: TGCGCCAGCAGCCAAGAAAGGCTCTCAGGGGGGGACTACGAGCAGTACTTC; D gene: NA; V gene: TRBV4-1; clone size: many; J gene: TRBJ2-7
CDR3 protein: CSALRLAGGTDTQYF; CDR3 DNA: TGCAGTGCCCTTAGACTAGCGGGGGGCACAGATACGCAGTATTTT; D gene: TRBD2; V gene: TRBV20-1; clone size: NA; J gene: TRBJ2-3
CDR3 protein: CATSDPAGTYNEQFF; CDR3 DNA: TGTGCCACCAGTGACCCTGCCGGGACCTACAATGAGCAGTTCTTC; D gene: NA; V gene: TRBV24-1; clone size: many; J gene: TRBJ2-1
CDR3 protein: CASSNSRPTNEKLFF; CDR3 DNA: TGTGCCAGCAGCAACAGCAGGCCAACTAATGAAAAACTGTTTTTT; D gene: NA; V gene: TRBV7-9; clone size: few; J gene: TRBJ1-4
CDR3 protein: CASSFRVPTEAFF; CDR3 DNA: TGTGCCAGCAGTTTTCGGGTACCCACTGAAGCTTTCTTT; D gene: NA; V gene: TRBV12-3/TRBV12-4; clone size: many; J gene: TRBJ1-1
CDR3 protein: CSAAKHRVKTQYF; CDR3 DNA: TGCAGTGCCGCGAAGCACAGGGTCAAGACCCAGTACTTC; D gene: NA; V gene: TRBV20-1; clone size: NA; J gene: TRBJ2-5
CDR3 protein: CASSLGQGATGELFF; CDR3 DNA: TGTGCCAGCAGCTTAGGACAGGGGGCCACCGGGGAGCTGTTTTTT; D gene: TRBD1; V gene: TRBV11-2; clone size: few; J gene: TRBJ2-2
CDR3 protein: CASSPGDNGNTEAFF; CDR3 DNA: TGCGCCAGCAGCCCGGGGGACAACGGTAACACTGAAGCTTTCTTT; D gene: NA; V gene: TRBV5-1; clone size: many; J gene: TRBJ1-1
CDR3 protein: CASHMGQGFENQPQHF; CDR3 DNA: TGTGCCAGTCATATGGGACAGGGCTTTGAGAATCAGCCCCAGCATTTT; D gene: TRBD1; V gene: TRBV19; clone size: many; J gene: TRBJ1-5
CDR3 protein: CASSPTGTYGYTF; CDR3 DNA: TGTGCCAGCAGCCCTACCGGGACCTATGGCTACACCTTC; D gene: NA; V gene: TRBV7-9; clone size: many; J gene: TRBJ1-2
CDR3 protein: CASSLSAGGDQETQYF; CDR3 DNA: TGTGCCAGCAGCTTGTCTGCGGGCGGGGACCAAGAGACCCAGTACTTC; D gene: NA; V gene: TRBV7-9; clone size: many; J gene: TRBJ2-5
CDR3 protein: CSAAKGGMNTEAFF; CDR3 DNA: TGCAGTGCTGCTAAGGGGGGGATGAACACTGAAGCTTTCTTT; D gene: NA; V gene: TRBV20-1; clone size: many; J gene: TRBJ1-1
CDR3 protein: CASSIDLGGSGIGYGYTF; CDR3 DNA: TGTGCCAGTAGTATAGATCTGGGAGGTTCAGGGATCGGCTATGGCTACACCTTC; D gene: NA; V gene: TRBV19; clone size: many; J gene: TRBJ1-2
CDR3 protein: CASRGYSGANVLTF; CDR3 DNA: TGCGCCAGCAGAGGGTACTCTGGGGCCAACGTCCTGACTTTC; D gene: NA; V gene: TRBV5-1; clone size: few; J gene: TRBJ2-6
CDR3 protein: CASSYRVPQETQYF; CDR3 DNA: TGTGCCAGCAGTTACAGGGTACCCCAAGAGACCCAGTACTTC; D gene: NA; V gene: TRBV6-1; clone size: few; J gene: TRBJ2-5
CDR3 protein: CSARGEGRLAIFANEQFF; CDR3 DNA: TGCAGTGCTAGAGGTGAAGGTCGACTAGCGATCTTCGCTAATGAGCAGTTCTTC; D gene: TRBD2; V gene: TRBV20-1; clone size: NA; J gene: TRBJ2-1